This passage covers 25 T cell receptor beta chains from one sample sequenced in a study of T cells in Graves' hyperthyroidism and ophthalmopathy. RNA transcripts provided the source from which TCR beta CDR3 regions were amplified. HTBI primers drove first-round RT-PCR of the TCR CDR3. TCRdb redid the calling of the multiplex PCR reads with MiXCR, one entry per CDR3 protein. In the table there are a few hundred thousand distinct CDR3 sequences, 15% to 19% of which are singletons. The sequencing sample was made of blood. Receptor source: a woman between 18 and 30 years old with Graves' hyperthyroidism.

This chain connects TRBV7-8 to TRBJ2-7; TRBD2 agrees at 11 bases. This CDR3 region has 15 residues. Germline V gene data show CDR1 as SGHVS and CDR2 as FQNEAQ. The V gene end was trimmed by 6 bases and the J gene end by 1 base; junction bases not matched to a gene: 5. As DNA, the CDR3 is TGTGCCAGCAGTCATTCTAGCGGGAGGTCCTACGAGCAGTACTTC. As protein: CASSHSSGRSYEQYF.

This clonotype was seen only a few times. V usage is TRBV12-3 or TRBV12-4 and J usage is TRBJ2-3; either TRBD1 or TRBD2 may fit D (6 bases each). CDR3 length equals 13 residues. The ends were cut back, 7 bases at V and 5 bases at J, with 13 bases in the middle. The CDR3 region is CASNRGQGDTQYF. The DNA of the CDR3 is TGTGCCAGCAACCGGGGGCAGGGAGATACGCAGTATTTT.

This clonotype has a handful of counts. V is TRBV28 and J is TRBJ2-2, with a possible D match to TRBD2 (5 bases). The V end lost 7 bases, the J end lost 8 bases, and 17 bases lay between the germline ends. CDR1 and CDR2 from the germline V gene are MDHEN and SYDVKM. There are 14 residues in the CDR3. This chain's CDR3 is CASTRGRERGELFF. The CDR3 bases are TGTGCCAGCACCCGAGGGAGAGAACGAGGGGAGCTGTTTTTT.

The V and J genes are TRBV20-1 and TRBJ1-3, with TRBD1 matching over 9 bases. Germline trimming cut 7 bases from V and 0 bases from J; bases unmatched to any gene: 7. From germline, CDR1 is DFQATT and CDR2 SNEGSKA (reference sequence). CDR3 size: 15 residues. The DNA of the CDR3 is TGCAGTGTAGAGACAGGGGGACGCTCTGGAAACACCATATATTTT. It is translated as CSVETGGRSGNTIYF.

This clonotype was observed many times. The chain is built from TRBV2 and TRBJ2-7, with D tentatively TRBD2 (6 bases). V lost 4 bases and J lost 2, with 12 bases in between. The CDR3 extends over 14 amino acids. The germline V gene encodes CDR1 SNHLY and CDR2 FYNNEI. The CDR3 DNA reads as TGTGCCAGCAGTGGGGCCAGCGGGCCCTACGAGCAGTACTTC. This sequence encodes CASSGASGPYEQYF.

This clonotype was seen only a few times. The chain recombines TRBV19 with TRBJ2-2; a weak D match, TRBD2 (5 bases). V shed 9 bases and J shed 7 bases, with 18 bases lying between them. This CDR3 is built from 14 residues. From germline, CDR1 is LNHDA and CDR2 SQIVND (reference sequence). CDR3 DNA: TGTGCCAGCCTCCCGAGCGGTTGGGGCGGGGAGCTGTTTTTT. Its translation: CASLPSGWGGELFF.

To note about this clonotype: A much bigger clone sits one base away, suggesting this may be a read error. The chain carries TRBV29-1 and TRBJ1-1; no firm D call. The CDR3 is 15 amino acids. Looked up from germline, CDR1 is SQVTM and CDR2 is ANQGSEA. The CDR3 here is CSVDSQEDGNAEAFF. In DNA, the CDR3 is TGCAGCGTTGACTCCCAGGAGGACGGGAACGCTGAAGCTTTCTTT.

This clonotype was observed at least ten times. The chain combines TRBV6-1 with TRBJ2-2; D not certain. The length of the CDR3 is 14 residues. Germline V gene sequence: CDR1 MNHNS, CDR2 SASEGT. V was pared by 1 base and J by 4 bases, with 7 bases between. For the CDR3, the DNA is TGTGCCAGCAGTGAAGAGGATGGCACCGGGGAGCTGTTTTTT. This encodes CASSEEDGTGELFF.

This clonotype was found many times. The CDR3 reads CASSPGTSGTTDTQYF. Written as DNA, the CDR3 is TGTGCCAGCAGCCCCGGGACTAGCGGGACCACAGATACGCAGTATTTT. V gene TRBV3-1 combines with J gene TRBJ2-3, with 13 nucleotides matching TRBD2. The germline CDR1 and CDR2 sequences are LGHDT and YNNKEL (reference sequence). V was pared by 4 bases and J by 2 bases, with 3 bases of the junction left unmatched. This CDR3 comprises 16 residues.

Points on this clonotype: A read error is possible here, since a much larger clone lies one base away. The V gene is TRBV12-3 or TRBV12-4, the J gene TRBJ2-3; TRBD2 aligns across 9 bases. The CDR3 totals 15 residues. V shed 10 bases, J shed 8 bases, and the junction held 16 bases outside the gene matches. In DNA, the CDR3 is TGTGCCACCACCGACCCAGCGGGGGGAGCAGGTACGCAGTATTTT. Its protein is CATTDPAGGAGTQYF.

There are many counts of this clonotype. The chain couples TRBV4-1 to TRBJ2-7, with D possibly TRBD2 on 6 matching bases. The CDR3 is 13 amino acids. Germline V gene sequence: CDR1 MGHRA, CDR2 YSYEKL. The V end was cut by 5 bases, the J end by 7 bases, with 15 bases between. The CDR3 nucleotides are TGCGCCAGCAGCGGGAGGAGTGAGAGGGAGCAGTACTTC. It codes for CASSGRSEREQYF.

This clonotype occurred many times. The chain couples TRBV28 to TRBJ2-7, with a weak D call TRBD2 (6 bases). The V end was cut by 1 base, the J end by 2 bases, with 9 bases between. Germline V CDR1 and CDR2: MDHEN, SYDVKM. The CDR3 is 14 amino acids. CDR3 sequence reads: CASSLSRGTYEQYF. As DNA, the CDR3 is TGTGCCAGCAGTTTATCGCGGGGTACCTACGAGCAGTACTTC.

In this sample, this clonotype turned up a few times. The CDR3 region is CASTRDRGRPGELFF. In nucleotides, the CDR3 is TGTGCCAGCACCCGGGACAGGGGGCGCCCCGGGGAGCTGTTTTTT. J is TRBJ2-2 and V is TRBV28, with 12 positions matching TRBD1. Germline CDR1 reads MDHEN; CDR2 reads SYDVKM. The junction had 6 bases not matched to a gene; V was cut back by 7 bases and J by 6 bases. This CDR3 has 15 residues.

As regards this clonotype: Possible read error: a much larger clone is one base away. The chain recombines TRBV12-3 or TRBV12-4 with TRBJ2-7; TRBD1 agrees at 12 bases. CDR3 length: 15 amino acids. J lost 2 bases, V lost 4 bases, and 3 bases had no gene match. CDR3 sequence (DNA): TGTGCCAGCAGTTCGAGGGACAGGGGGCCCTACGAGCAGTACTTC. Translation: CASSSRDRGPYEQYF.

With regard to this clonotype: Likely a read error: the CDR3 ends without its conserved phenylalanine or tryptophan. The chain has TRBV20-1 and TRBJ1-1; D gene unclear. Trimming cost V 3 bases and J 8 bases, with 7 bases left between them. The CDR3 length is 10 residues. The V gene's germline CDR1 is DFQATT and CDR2 SNEGSKA (reference sequence). The CDR3 region is CSASPLEAFL. CDR3 nucleotides: TGCAGTGCTAGTCCCTTAGAAGCTTTCCTT.

This clonotype was found many times. The J gene is TRBJ2-2, the V gene TRBV9, with D uncertain. V lost 3 bases to trimming and J lost 2 bases, with 14 bases between them. Germline lookup yields CDR1 SGDLS and CDR2 YYNGEE. CDR3 length: 16 residues. This CDR3 reads CASSADSHPNTGELFF. CDR3 sequence (DNA): TGTGCCAGCAGCGCCGACTCCCACCCAAACACCGGGGAGCTGTTTTTT. Full variable domain (remainder filled in from reference TRBV9 and TRBJ2-2): DSGVTQTPKHLITATGQRVTLRCSPRSGDLSVYWYQQSLDQGLQFLIQYYNGEERAKGNILERFSAQQFPDLHSELNLSSLELGDSALYFCASSADSHPNTGELFFGEGSRLTVL.

This clonotype was seen repeatedly, ten times or more. V and J are TRBV15 and TRBJ2-7, with a tentative D call TRBD2 (6 bases). CDR1 is LNHNV and CDR2 is YYDKDF in the germline V gene (reference sequence). The CDR3 totals 14 residues. Trimming left V 2 bases short and J 6 bases short, with 14 bases between. CDR3 amino acids: CATSRPGLSTEQYF. The CDR3 bases are TGTGCCACCAGCAGACCGGGACTCAGCACCGAGCAGTACTTC.

At least ten counts were recorded for this clonotype. The chain combines TRBV20-1 with TRBJ2-3; D unclear. The V gene's germline CDR1 is DFQATT and CDR2 SNEGSKA (reference sequence). V was shortened by 3 bases and J by 1 base, with 8 bases between the two germline ends. The CDR3 contains 13 residues. CDR3 sequence reads: CSASGDGTDTQYF. Written as DNA, the CDR3 is TGCAGTGCTAGTGGGGATGGCACAGATACGCAGTATTTT.

This clonotype was detected ten times or more. The chain joins TRBV12-3 or TRBV12-4 to TRBJ2-7; 12 nucleotides agree with TRBD2. After removal of 2 bases from V and 3 bases from J, the junction contained 8 bases not matched to a gene. The CDR3 is 17 amino acids. This CDR3 reads CASSLIRGLAGFYEQYF. The CDR3, as DNA: TGTGCCAGCAGTTTAATCCGAGGACTAGCGGGGTTCTACGAGCAGTACTTC.

This clonotype was counted at least ten times. The V and J genes are TRBV6-1 and TRBJ1-2; D not certain. V was trimmed by 4 bases and J by 3 bases, leaving 15 bases between them. This CDR3 has 15 residues. CDR1 and CDR2 from the germline V gene are MNHNS and SASEGT. In DNA form, the CDR3 reads TGTGCCAGCAGTGTTTCCTCTCTGTCCTACTATGGCTACACCTTC. Protein: CASSVSSLSYYGYTF.

This clonotype came up many times. The chain is built from TRBV27 and TRBJ2-7; 13 bases align to TRBD2. CDR3 size: 16 residues. CDR1 and CDR2 (germline): MNHEY, SMNVEV (reference sequence). V gave up 6 bases and J gave up 2 bases; unmatched junction bases: 7. The CDR3 region has the DNA TGTGCCAGCAGAACTAGCGGGGGGGTTAAGGCCTACGAGCAGTACTTC. This translates into CASRTSGGVKAYEQYF.

This clonotype was counted many times. J is TRBJ2-7 and V is TRBV20-1; TRBD2 matches at 9 bases. CDR1 is DFQATT and CDR2 is SNEGSKA in the germline V gene (reference sequence). The CDR3 covers 16 residues. The V gene end was trimmed by 2 bases and the J gene end by 6 bases; junction bases not matched to a gene: 14. The CDR3 reads CSARSTGLAHLGEQYF. Written as DNA, the CDR3 is TGCAGTGCTAGATCGACGGGACTAGCTCACCTGGGCGAGCAGTACTTC.

At least ten counts were recorded for this clonotype. The rearrangement joins TRBV7-2 to TRBJ2-5, with 12 bases fitting TRBD2. With V trimmed by 5 bases and J by 2 bases, 3 bases remained unmatched. CDR3 length equals 15 residues. Germline V gene lookup returns CDR1 SGHTA and CDR2 FQGNSA. CDR3 residues: CASSRTSGTQETQYF. The CDR3 DNA reads TGTGCCAGCAGCCGGACTAGCGGGACTCAAGAGACCCAGTACTTC.

This clonotype appeared many times. V usage is TRBV7-2 and J usage is TRBJ1-1; D gene uncertain. Trimming pared 5 bases from V and 4 bases from J, leaving 11 bases between. The CDR3 spans 13 residues. Germline CDR1 reads SGHTA; CDR2 reads FQGNSA. The CDR3 protein is CASSLGILTEAFF. CDR3 sequence (DNA): TGTGCCAGCAGCCTAGGTATTCTCACTGAAGCTTTCTTT.

This clonotype was seen a few times. The chain has TRBV4-1 and TRBJ2-3, with TRBD2 matching 7 bases. The CDR3 length is 19 residues. From germline, CDR1 is MGHRA and CDR2 YSYEKL. V shed 3 bases, J shed 2 bases, and the junction held 17 bases outside the gene matches. CDR3: CASSQPGLNHYPSTDTQYF. CDR3 DNA sequence: TGCGCCAGCAGCCAGCCGGGACTAAACCATTACCCCTCCACAGATACGCAGTATTTT.